Following are 21 T cell receptor beta chains from one sample sequenced in a study of CD8 T cells in ankylosing spondylitis. TCRdb reanalysed the 5' RACE reads using MiXCR and keeps one entry per CDR3 protein. In the table there are about 840,000 distinct CDR3 sequences, approximately 12% of which are singletons. Study-wide points: There was a TCR beta motif, made of several highly homologous variants, that appeared characteristic of ankylosing spondylitis blood.

Antigen specificity for these receptors is unknown. Material for sequencing was blood, either unsorted or a sorted T cell fraction (not recorded which). The receptor set was obtained from a male donor with ankylosing spondylitis.

The table lists this clonotype with many counts. V gene TRBV20-1 combines with J gene TRBJ1-1, with TRBD1 matching 7 bases. CDR1 DFQATT and CDR2 SNEGSKA come from the germline V gene (reference sequence). The V segment lost 1 base and the J segment 0 bases; nucleotides outside the gene matches: 5. The CDR3 runs 15 residues. The CDR3 nucleotides are TGCAGTGCTAGAGTCCGGGACAGAATGAACACTGAAGCTTTCTTT. Amino acids: CSARVRDRMNTEAFF.

The genes are TRBV5-1 and TRBJ2-5, with TRBD2 identical over 8 bases. Germline trimming cut 0 bases from V and 2 bases from J; bases unmatched to any gene: 9. The CDR3 sequence is 17 residues long. Germline V lookup: CDR1 SGHRS, CDR2 YFSETQ. CDR3: CASSLALLAEAQETQYF. CDR3 in DNA: TGCGCCAGCAGCTTGGCCTTACTAGCGGAGGCACAAGAGACCCAGTACTTC.

This chain joins TRBV20-1 and TRBJ2-2; a possible D gene is TRBD1 (5 bases). CDR3 length equals 14 residues. Germline CDR1 and CDR2: DFQATT and SNEGSKA (reference sequence). V shed 2 bases and J shed 7 bases, with 14 bases lying between them. The CDR3 reads CSARHPLGVGELFF. CDR3 coding DNA: TGCAGTGCTAGACACCCTCTAGGGGTCGGGGAGCTGTTTTTT.

This chain joins TRBV11-1 and TRBJ2-7; TRBD1 matches 7 bases. Germline CDR1 SGHAT, CDR2 FQDESV (reference sequence). V shed 5 bases and J 0 bases; nucleotides not matched to a gene: 10. The CDR3 runs to 16 residues. As DNA, the CDR3 is TGTGCCAGCAGCAACCGGGACAGAGGACGCTCCTACGAGCAGTACTTC. Encoded protein: CASSNRDRGRSYEQYF.

This clonotype was detected ten times or more. The genes are TRBV18 and TRBJ2-1; 11 nucleotides match TRBD2. The germline gives CDR1 KGHSH, CDR2 LQKENI. V was pared by 3 bases and J by 7 bases, with 2 bases of the junction left unmatched. The CDR3 is 14 residues long. As DNA, the CDR3 is TGTGCCAGCTCACCGGCTAGCGGGGGGAATGAGCAGTTCTTC. Its protein is CASSPASGGNEQFF.

The chain employs TRBV5-1 and TRBJ2-5, with D possibly being TRBD1 (5 bases). In germline, CDR1 is SGHRS, CDR2 YFSETQ. With 0 bases removed from V and 0 bases from J, the gap between germline ends came to 9 bases. CDR3 length: 15 residues. CDR3 bases: TGCGCCAGCAGCTTGGGACAGTTCAACCAAGAGACCCAGTACTTC. Encoded protein: CASSLGQFNQETQYF.

This clonotype was observed a handful of times. The rearrangement uses TRBV28 and TRBJ1-2, with 8 nucleotides matching TRBD1. Trimming at V came to 7 bases and at J to 7 bases, leaving 11 bases not matched to a gene. The CDR3 contains 14 residues. Germline V gene data show CDR1 as MDHEN and CDR2 as SYDVKM. The CDR3 nucleotides are TGTGCCAGCAACCGGGACAGGCAAGTTGGTGGCTACACCTTC. It yields the protein CASNRDRQVGGYTF.

This rearrangement joins TRBV12-3 or TRBV12-4 to TRBJ2-2, with 7 bases aligning to TRBD1. V shed 2 bases, J shed 5 bases, and the junction held 8 bases outside the gene matches. The CDR3 consists of 16 residues. The CDR3 sequence: CASSLRQGVRTGELFF. CDR3 sequence (DNA): TGTGCCAGCAGTTTAAGGCAGGGGGTACGGACCGGGGAGCTGTTTTTT.

This clonotype has only a few counts. The chain carries TRBV27 and TRBJ1-2, with D tentatively TRBD1 (6 bases). Trimming removed 5 bases from V and 7 bases from J, with 14 bases in between. The CDR3 loop spans 13 amino acids. CDR1 and CDR2 (germline): MNHEY, SMNVEV (reference sequence). The CDR3 DNA sequence: TGTGCCAGCAGTCCACTCCAGGGGCCTGGCTACACCTTC. Translation gives CASSPLQGPGYTF.

This clonotype was counted at least ten times. The genes are TRBV5-1 and TRBJ2-7; D possibly uses TRBD1 or TRBD2 (5 bases each). V dropped 4 bases and J dropped 3 bases, with 17 bases sitting between them. The CDR3 loop spans 15 amino acids. The V gene's germline CDR1 is SGHRS and CDR2 YFSETQ. Here the CDR3 DNA reads TGCGCCAGCAGCGTCCTAACGGGGCCTTTCTACGAGCAGTACTTC. Translation gives CASSVLTGPFYEQYF.

The chain employs TRBV15 and TRBJ2-1, with 7 bases lining up with TRBD1. Germline CDR1 is LNHNV and CDR2 is YYDKDF (reference sequence). Trimming took 4 bases from V and 10 from J; bases not matched to a gene: 16. The CDR3 length is 16 residues. In nucleotides, the CDR3 is TGTGCCACCAGCACCCCAGACCACAGGGGCTTGGGCGAGCAGTTCTTC. Encoded protein: CATSTPDHRGLGEQFF. Variable domain in full (rest from reference TRBV15 and TRBJ2-1): DAMVIQNPRYQVTQFGKPVTLSCSQTLNHNVMYWYQQKSSQAPKLLFHYYDKDFNNEADTPDNFQSRRPNTSFCFLDIRSPGLGDTAMYLCATSTPDHRGLGEQFFGPGTRLTVL.

The V call is TRBV7-2, the J call TRBJ1-2; TRBD1 might be the D (6 bases). Looked up from germline, CDR1 is SGHTA and CDR2 is FQGNSA. The CDR3 spans 15 residues. Trimming pared 2 bases from V and 4 bases from J, leaving 14 bases between. DNA of the CDR3: TGTGCCAGCAGCTTATCTGGGGGCGGAGCCTATGGCTACACCTTC. It yields the protein CASSLSGGGAYGYTF.

This clonotype was observed at least ten times. V is TRBV20-1 and J is TRBJ2-7, with 10 bases identical to TRBD1. CDR1 is DFQATT and CDR2 is SNEGSKA in the germline V gene (reference sequence). The CDR3 length is 12 residues. The CDR3 loop is CSARTGGYEQYF. CDR3 in DNA: TGCAGCGCCCGGACAGGGGGTTACGAGCAGTACTTC.

This clonotype was seen only a few times. The chain links TRBV10-3 to TRBJ1-5; D possibly corresponds to TRBD1 (5 bases). The germline V gene has CDR1 ENHRY and CDR2 SYGVKD. The CDR3 contains 13 residues. The V end lost 8 bases, the J end lost 4 bases, and 12 bases lay between the germline ends. The CDR3 sequence: CAIGDRLNQPQHF. CDR3 sequence (DNA): TGTGCCATCGGGGACCGATTAAATCAGCCCCAGCATTTT.

This rearrangement joins TRBV20-1 to TRBJ2-6; D may match TRBD1 or TRBD2 (5 bases each). Trimming removed 0 bases at V and 1 base at J, with 7 bases between. Looked up from germline, CDR1 is DFQATT and CDR2 is SNEGSKA (reference sequence). The CDR3 is 15 residues long. CDR3 coding DNA: TGCAGTGCTAGAGATGAGGGGTCTGGGGCCAACGTCCTGACTTTC. It is translated as CSARDEGSGANVLTF.

Only a few counts were recorded for this clonotype. The rearrangement links TRBV10-3 to TRBJ1-1; D perhaps matches TRBD1 (5 bases). Germline-derived CDR1 and CDR2 are ENHRY and SYGVKD. The CDR3 contains 14 residues. V lost 2 bases to trimming and J lost 3 bases, with 10 bases between them. The CDR3 loop reads CAISEHQGYTEAFF. In DNA, the CDR3 is TGTGCCATCAGTGAGCATCAGGGATACACTGAAGCTTTCTTT.

The rearrangement links TRBV5-1 to TRBJ2-1; D is uncertain. V was cut by 4 bases and J by 0 bases, with 11 bases left in between. The CDR3 runs 15 residues. CDR1 and CDR2 (germline): SGHRS, YFSETQ. The CDR3 loop is CASSKTPSSYNEQFF. For the CDR3, the DNA is TGCGCCAGCAGCAAAACACCTTCCTCCTACAATGAGCAGTTCTTC.

The sample holds a few counts of this clonotype. The V gene is TRBV18, the J gene TRBJ2-3; D gene ambiguous. V was trimmed by 3 bases and J by 9 bases, leaving 10 bases between them. CDR3 size: 12 residues. The germline CDR1 and CDR2 sequences are KGHSH and LQKENI. The CDR3 sequence: CASSPAESTQYF. The CDR3 nucleotides read TGTGCCAGCTCACCGGCGGAATCGACGCAGTATTTT.

The J gene is TRBJ2-2, the V gene TRBV6-1, with TRBD2 identical over 9 bases. Germline assignment: CDR1 MNHNS and CDR2 SASEGT. Trimming removed 7 bases from V and 4 bases from J; junction bases left unmatched: 7. The CDR3 loop spans 15 amino acids. The CDR3 region has the DNA TGTGCCAGCACGCATCCGCGGGGGGGCACCGGGGAGCTGTTTTTT. Encoded protein: CASTHPRGGTGELFF.

In this sample, this clonotype turned up a few times. The V gene is TRBV7-9, the J gene TRBJ2-3; D gene ambiguous. CDR3 length: 16 residues. Germline loops: CDR1 SEHNR, CDR2 FQNEAQ (reference sequence). The ends were cut back, 2 bases at V and 4 bases at J, with 16 bases in the middle. CDR3 coding DNA: TGTGCCAGCAGCTTAAGATTGGGTGCGCGATCAGATACGCAGTATTTT. Protein: CASSLRLGARSDTQYF.

This clonotype was seen many times. The CDR3 DNA sequence: TGCGCCAGCAGTGAGGGACCGTCCTACAATGAGCAGTTCTTC. Translated: CASSEGPSYNEQFF. The gene calls are TRBV10-2 and TRBJ2-1; D is uncertain. With 2 bases removed from V and 1 base from J, the gap between germline ends came to 6 bases. Germline CDR1 is WSHSY and CDR2 is SAAADI. This CDR3 is built from 14 residues.